The text below deals with one T cell receptor (beta chain). Its antigen is unknown. CDR3 length: 16 residues. Germline V gene sequence: CDR1 SGHTA, CDR2 FQGTGA. With V trimmed by 3 bases and J by 1 base, 6 bases remained unmatched. This entry comes from a study of cytomegalovirus exposure and HLA in healthy donors. General study results and limits: Later, TCR association rates were found to vary by HLA locus, highest for DRB1 and lowest for HLA-C.

Primers included in the PCR were 60 Vbeta and 13 Jbeta primers. Using immunoSEQ multiplex PCR, the repertoire was profiled, and TCRdb retains in-frame clones only, with some absent. The table records roughly 130,000 clones, roughly three fifths of them present only once. The material sequenced was PBMCs. The source of this sequence is a male donor in good health and CMV-seronegative. This chain connects TRBV7-3 to TRBJ2-3, with 8 bases that match TRBD2. The CDR3 is CASSLEGRGGTDTQYF. DNA for the CDR3: TGTGCCAGCAGCTTGGAAGGGCGGGGGGGCACAGATACGCAGTATTTT.